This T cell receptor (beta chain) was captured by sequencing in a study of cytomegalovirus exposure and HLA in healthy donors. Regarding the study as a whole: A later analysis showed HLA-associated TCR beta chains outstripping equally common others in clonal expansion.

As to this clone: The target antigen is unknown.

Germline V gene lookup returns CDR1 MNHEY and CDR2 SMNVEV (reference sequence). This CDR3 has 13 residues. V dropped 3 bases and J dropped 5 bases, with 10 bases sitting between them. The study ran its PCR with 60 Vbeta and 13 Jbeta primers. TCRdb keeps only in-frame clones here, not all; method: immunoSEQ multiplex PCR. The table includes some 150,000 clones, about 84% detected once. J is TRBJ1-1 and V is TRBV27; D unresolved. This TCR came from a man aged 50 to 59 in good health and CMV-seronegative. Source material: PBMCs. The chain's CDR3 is CASSFISGTEAFF. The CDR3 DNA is TGTGCCAGCAGTTTCATCTCCGGGACTGAAGCTTTCTTT.